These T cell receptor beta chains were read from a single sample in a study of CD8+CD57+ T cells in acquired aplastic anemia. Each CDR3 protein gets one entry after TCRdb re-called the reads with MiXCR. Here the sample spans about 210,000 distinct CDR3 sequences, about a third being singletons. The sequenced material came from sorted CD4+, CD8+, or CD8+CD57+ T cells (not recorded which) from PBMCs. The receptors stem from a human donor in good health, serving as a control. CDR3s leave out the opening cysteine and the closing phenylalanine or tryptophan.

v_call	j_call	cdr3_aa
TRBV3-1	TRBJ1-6	ASSQSGRLALH
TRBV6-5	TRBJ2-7	ASSYYRGQNYEQY
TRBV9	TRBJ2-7	ASSARQGSNEQY
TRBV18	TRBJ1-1	ASSPQVNTEAF
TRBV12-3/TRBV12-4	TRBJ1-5	ASSSLDRVTPQH
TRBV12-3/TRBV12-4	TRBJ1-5	ASSFGDRAYQPQH
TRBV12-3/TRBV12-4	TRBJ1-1	ASSLRGQGVLAF
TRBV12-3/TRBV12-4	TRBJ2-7	ASSPDFDYEQY
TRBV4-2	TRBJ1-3	ASSQDTSSGNTIY
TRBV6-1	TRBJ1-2	ASTPVGGYGYT
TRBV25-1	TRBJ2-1	ASSESVQESSYNEQF
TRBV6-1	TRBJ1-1	ASSARQGDTEAF
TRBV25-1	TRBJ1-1	ASSEYDSLMNTEAF
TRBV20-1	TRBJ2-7	SAGGGGSSYEQY
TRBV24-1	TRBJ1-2	ATSDSSRDSLGGYT
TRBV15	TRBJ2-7	ATSGVVSGLERY
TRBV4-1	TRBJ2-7	ASSQRTGLGEQY
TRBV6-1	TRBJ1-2	ASSGGTGGGYGYT
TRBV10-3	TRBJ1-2	AISDSAGGANYGYT
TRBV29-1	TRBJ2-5	SGGAGGETQY
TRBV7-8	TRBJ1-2	ASSLARTTPSNYGYT
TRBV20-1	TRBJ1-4	SAMTGTLNERLF
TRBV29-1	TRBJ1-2	SVATGGTYGYT
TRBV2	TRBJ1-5	ASTVWGTGQPQH
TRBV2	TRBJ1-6	ASRAVPDSPLH
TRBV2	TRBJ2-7	ASRIRVFTYEQY
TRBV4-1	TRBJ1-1	ASSLPDRGTEAF
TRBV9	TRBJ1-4	ASSVGGLGEKLF
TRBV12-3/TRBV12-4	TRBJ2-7	ASSPGWGPDSYEQY
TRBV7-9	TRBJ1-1	ASRTGTVNTEAF
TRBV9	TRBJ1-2	ASSEVLDVNTYGYT
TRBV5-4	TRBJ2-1	ASSLFGLAGKNNEQF
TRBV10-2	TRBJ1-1	AIRSSGSTEAF
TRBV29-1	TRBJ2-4	SVGDKNIQY
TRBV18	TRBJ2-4	ASSLVLGVGIQY
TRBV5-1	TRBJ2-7	AGSFTATGVVEQY
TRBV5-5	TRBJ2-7	ASSPNGREQY
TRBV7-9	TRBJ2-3	ASSRTGISRTDTQY
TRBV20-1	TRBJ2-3	SAPRLDARDTQY
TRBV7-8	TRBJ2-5	ASSATSGGTQY
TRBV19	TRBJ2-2	ASQRGLSGRGTGELF
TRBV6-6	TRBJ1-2	ASSYRDGVGGYT
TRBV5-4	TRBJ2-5	ASREQGWETQY
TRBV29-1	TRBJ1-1	NVVRTHTHTEAF
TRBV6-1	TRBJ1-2	ASTRLTGGANGYT
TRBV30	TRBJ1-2	AWSVPGLWGYT
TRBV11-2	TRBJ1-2	ASSYLDRGGGTYGYT
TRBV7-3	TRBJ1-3	ASRSYGSGPPGNTIY
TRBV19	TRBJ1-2	ASSILGQGGNYGYT
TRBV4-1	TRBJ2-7	ASSQGTSGSTGPYEQY
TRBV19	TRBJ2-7	ASSMKGDRAYEQY
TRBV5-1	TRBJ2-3	ASSPGQGWGDTQY